These 31 T cell receptor beta chains were all obtained from the same sample, sequenced in a study of PD-1 blockade in classical Hodgkin lymphoma. Time point reported: cycle 4 day 1 (C4D1), after more than five weeks of nivolumab. Every single patient, without exception, relapsed after autologous stem cell transplantation, and brentuximab vedotin exposure varied. Libraries were prepared by immunoSEQ multiplex PCR; TCRdb keeps only in-frame clonotypes and omits some of them. This sample has tens of thousands of clones, with around 82% found just once. The material sequenced was peripheral blood mononuclear cells (PBMCs), taken before the fourth cycle of nivolumab. The receptors were gathered from a human donor with classical Hodgkin lymphoma.

V usage is TRBV7-9 and J usage is TRBJ2-7; a weak D match, TRBD2 (5 bases). Trimming took 2 bases from V and 7 from J, leaving 15 bases between them. Looked up from germline, CDR1 is SEHNR and CDR2 is FQNEAQ (reference sequence). The length of the CDR3 is 14 residues. CDR3 nucleotide sequence: TGTGCCAGCAGCTTATTATTTGGGAGAGGGGAGCAGTACTTC. Protein sequence: CASSLLFGRGEQYF.

V gene TRBV21-1 combines with J gene TRBJ2-5; the D call of TRBD2 is as the table states it, not checked on the DNA. TRBV21-1 counts as a pseudogene. The CDR3 runs 16 residues. The CDR3, as DNA: TGTGCCAGGGGACTAGCGGGAGGGCCAAGACGGGAGACCCAGTACTTC. It yields the protein CARGLAGGPRRETQYF.

This clone was seen more than once but under ten times. V gene TRBV18 combines with J gene TRBJ2-1; possibly TRBD2 for D (6 bases). This CDR3 has 14 residues. From germline, CDR1 is KGHSH and CDR2 LQKENI. V shed 3 bases and J shed 2 bases, with 8 bases lying between them. Here the CDR3 reads CASSPGLTYNEQFF. The DNA of the CDR3 is TGTGCCAGCTCACCGGGACTCACCTACAATGAGCAGTTCTTC.

The chain carries TRBV15 and TRBJ1-5; D gene unclear. The CDR3 is 16 amino acids. Germline assignment: CDR1 LNHNV and CDR2 YYDKDF (reference sequence). V was trimmed by 0 bases and J by 4 bases, leaving 13 bases between them. The CDR3 here is CATSRDRGTANQPQHF. In nucleotides, the CDR3 is TGTGCCACCAGCAGAGATAGAGGTACAGCAAATCAGCCCCAGCATTTT.

This clone was counted only a few times. V usage is TRBV10-2 and J usage is TRBJ1-1, with a possible D match to TRBD1 (5 bases). There are 12 residues in the CDR3. The V end lost 10 bases, the J end lost 1 base, and 10 bases lay between the germline ends. Germline CDR1 is WSHSY and CDR2 is SAAADI. This chain's CDR3 is CATSGGNTEAFF. In DNA, the CDR3 is TGCGCCACCTCTGGGGGGAACACTGAAGCTTTCTTT.

CDR3 protein: CASSPSGTGTEAFF. The CDR3, as DNA: TGTGCCAGCTCACCAAGCGGCACGGGAACTGAAGCTTTCTTT. The V gene is TRBV18, the J gene TRBJ1-1; D not certain. Germline lookup yields CDR1 KGHSH and CDR2 LQKENI. This CDR3 region has 14 residues. Between the trimmed V and J ends, which lost 2 bases and 5 bases, there was a span of 12 bases. Complete variable domain (other parts from reference TRBV18 and TRBJ1-1): NAGVMQNPRHLVRRRGQEARLRCSPMKGHSHVYWYRQLPEEGLKFMVYLQKENIIDESGMPKERFSAEFPKEGPSILRIQQVVRGDSAAYFCASSPSGTGTEAFFGQGTRLTVV.

In this sample, this clone turned up once. The rearrangement joins TRBV9 to TRBJ1-4; 9 bases are a match to TRBD1. Per the germline V gene, CDR1 is SGDLS and CDR2 is YYNGEE. Unmatched junction bases numbered 3, after V lost 3 bases and J lost 6 bases. There are 14 residues in the CDR3. Here the CDR3 DNA reads TGTGCCAGCAGCGCTACAGGGGGCTATGAAAAACTGTTTTTT. This gives the protein CASSATGGYEKLFF.

This rearrangement joins TRBV19 to TRBJ1-5; TRBD1 aligns across 10 bases. Germline values: CDR1 LNHDA, CDR2 SQIVND (reference sequence). V lost 8 bases and J lost 5; bases outside the gene matches: 6. This CDR3 comprises 14 residues. In DNA form, the CDR3 reads TGTGCCAGTCAGTCGGGACAGGGGTATCAGCCCCAGCATTTT. Translated, it gives CASQSGQGYQPQHF.

This sequence joins TRBV9 and TRBJ2-2; the match to TRBD2 covers 10 bases. The V and J ends lost 4 bases and 7 bases, in that order; junction bases with no gene match: 1. Germline lookup yields CDR1 SGDLS and CDR2 YYNGEE. The CDR3 has 13 amino acids. Here the CDR3 reads CASSLAGVGELFF. CDR3 DNA sequence: TGTGCCAGCAGCCTAGCGGGAGTCGGGGAGCTGTTTTTT.

V is TRBV27 and J is TRBJ1-5; 8 positions match TRBD1. This CDR3 is 15 amino acids long. J was trimmed by 2 bases and V by 5 bases; bases with no gene match: 5. CDR1 and CDR2 from the germline V gene are MNHEY and SMNVEV (reference sequence). The CDR3, as DNA: TGTGCCAGCAGTCGTACGACAGGGGGCAATCAGCCCCAGCATTTT. It codes for CASSRTTGGNQPQHF.

The chain is built from TRBV5-4 and TRBJ2-2; D unclear. The CDR3 contains 16 residues. Germline V lookup: CDR1 SGHNT, CDR2 YYREEE (reference sequence). Trimming removed 0 bases from V and 1 base from J, with 10 bases in between. The CDR3 sequence: CASSLGPVVNTGELFF. CDR3 DNA sequence: TGTGCCAGCAGCTTGGGGCCGGTCGTGAACACCGGGGAGCTGTTTTTT. Complete variable domain (other parts from reference TRBV5-4 and TRBJ2-2): ETGVTQSPTHLIKTRGQQVTLRCSSQSGHNTVSWYQQALGQGPQFIFQYYREEENGRGNFPPRFSGLQFPNYSSELNVNALELDDSALYLCASSLGPVVNTGELFFGEGSRLTVL.

The chain has TRBV7-3 and TRBJ1-1; no firm D call. The length of the CDR3 is 16 residues. The ends were cut back, 2 bases at V and 0 bases at J, with 13 bases in the middle. Germline values: CDR1 SGHTA, CDR2 FQGTGA. In DNA, the CDR3 is TGTGCCAGCAGCTTACAACAGAACGCTATGAACACTGAAGCTTTCTTT. Translating it yields CASSLQQNAMNTEAFF.

The chain recombines TRBV28 with TRBJ1-1; possible D gene TRBD1, 6 bases. Germline V lookup: CDR1 MDHEN, CDR2 SYDVKM. V gave up 7 bases and J gave up 2 bases, with 20 bases separating them. This CDR3 is 16 amino acids long. CDR3 coding DNA: TGTGCCAGCACCTTAATGAGGGACACCTTCAACACTGAAGCTTTCTTT. Translating gives CASTLMRDTFNTEAFF.

The gene calls are TRBV7-8 and TRBJ1-5; TRBD1 is a possible D gene (5 bases). Trimming removed 0 bases from V and 0 bases from J, with 12 bases in between. The CDR3 is 17 amino acids. Germline loops: CDR1 SGHVS, CDR2 FQNEAQ. CDR3 protein: CASSLARDRTSNQPQHF. The CDR3 nucleotides read TGTGCCAGCAGCTTAGCGAGGGACCGAACTAGCAATCAGCCCCAGCATTTT.

The chain links TRBV11-2 to TRBJ2-1; D is unclear. The CDR3 extends over 12 amino acids. Germline V gene sequence: CDR1 SGHAT, CDR2 FQNNGV. The germline V and J ends were trimmed by 5 bases and 10 bases, with 12 bases remaining between them. The CDR3 DNA sequence: TGTGCCAGCAGCCGAAACTATAACGAGCAGTTCTTC. It specifies CASSRNYNEQFF. The complete variable domain, with remaining parts taken from reference TRBV11-2 and TRBJ2-1, reads EAGVAQSPRYKIIEKRQSVAFWCNPISGHATLYWYQQILGQGPKLLIQFQNNGVVDDSQLPKDRFSAERLKGVDSTLKIQPAKLEDSAVYLCASSRNYNEQFFGPGTRLTVL.

The chain is built from TRBV4-2 and TRBJ1-1; the D gene is possibly TRBD1 (5 bases). In germline, CDR1 is LGHNA, CDR2 YNFKEQ. There are 14 residues in the CDR3. V lost 4 bases, J lost 0 bases, and 9 bases lay in between. The DNA for the CDR3 is TGTGCCAGCAGCCTCAGGGATATGAACACTGAAGCTTTCTTT. Amino acid sequence: CASSLRDMNTEAFF.

The chain uses TRBV28 and TRBJ2-6; 11 positions match TRBD1. With V trimmed by 3 bases and J by 2 bases, 6 bases remained unmatched. The CDR3 extends over 18 amino acids. Germline-derived CDR1 and CDR2 are MDHEN and SYDVKM. For the CDR3, the DNA is TGTGCCAGCAGTTTTCCTGGACAGGGGGCAGCTGGGGCCAACGTCCTGACTTTC. This codes for CASSFPGQGAAGANVLTF.

V gene TRBV29-1 combines with J gene TRBJ2-5, with TRBD1 identical over 8 bases. The CDR3 is made up of 14 amino acids. Germline V gene data show CDR1 as SQVTM and CDR2 as ANQGSEA. Trimming removed 4 bases from V and 5 bases from J; junction bases left unmatched: 9. The CDR3 nucleotides are TGCAGCGTTGCACAAGGACAGGGTCGGGAGACCCAGTACTTC. It codes for CSVAQGQGRETQYF.

The chain links TRBV28 to TRBJ2-3; 15 bases line up with TRBD2. CDR1 is MDHEN and CDR2 is SYDVKM in the germline V gene. The junction had 13 bases not matched to a gene; V was cut back by 5 bases and J by 1 base. The CDR3 runs to 20 residues. CDR3 loop: CASSEILTGLAGGGTDTQYF. In DNA form, the CDR3 reads TGTGCCAGCAGTGAAATCCTAACAGGACTAGCGGGGGGGGGCACAGATACGCAGTATTTT.

This clone has a handful of counts. V gene TRBV25-1 combines with J gene TRBJ2-1; 8 nucleotides align to TRBD1. Trimming took 7 bases from V and 6 from J; bases not matched to a gene: 14. The CDR3 runs to 16 residues. The germline V gene encodes CDR1 MGHDK and CDR2 SYGVNS. The CDR3 bases are TGTGCCAGCACCCCCCTACAGGGGGAATTTGTCAATGAGCAGTTCTTC. This encodes CASTPLQGEFVNEQFF.

The chain uses TRBV7-9 and TRBJ2-7; TRBD1 matches 9 bases. The CDR3 consists of 14 residues. The germline V gene has CDR1 SEHNR and CDR2 FQNEAQ (reference sequence). The V and J ends lost 3 bases and 5 bases, in that order; junction bases with no gene match: 5. The CDR3 sequence: CASSFPGTGNEQYV. CDR3 DNA: TGTGCCAGCAGCTTCCCCGGGACAGGGAACGAGCAGTACGTC.

CDR3 residues: CASSLGTLYGYTF. In nucleotides, the CDR3 is TGCGCCAGCAGCTTGGGGACTCTCTATGGCTACACCTTC. The chain has TRBV5-1 and TRBJ1-2; no reliable D call. CDR1 is SGHRS, CDR2 YFSETQ, per germline. CDR3 length: 13 residues. Between the trimmed V and J ends, which lost 0 bases and 4 bases, there was a span of 7 bases. The full variable domain, with the rest looked up from reference TRBV5-1 and TRBJ1-2, is KAGVTQTPRYLIKTRGQQVTLSCSPISGHRSVSWYQQTPGQGLQFLFEYFSETQRNKGNFPGRFSGRQFSNSRSEMNVSTLELGDSALYLCASSLGTLYGYTFGSGTRLTVV.

The gene calls are TRBV4-1 and TRBJ2-2, with D hard to call. The V end was cut by 6 bases, the J end by 4 bases, with 9 bases between. Germline CDR1 MGHRA, CDR2 YSYEKL. The CDR3 consists of 13 residues. CDR3 coding DNA: TGCGCCAGCAGACAGACAACCACCGGGGAGCTGTTTTTT. This encodes CASRQTTTGELFF.

The gene calls are TRBV7-9 and TRBJ2-7, with D maybe TRBD2 (6 bases). Germline V gene sequence: CDR1 SEHNR, CDR2 FQNEAQ (reference sequence). The CDR3 is 16 residues long. V lost 3 bases and J lost 4, with 19 bases in between. Here the CDR3 reads CASSFFPREPRYEQYV. The CDR3 region has the DNA TGTGCCAGCAGCTTCTTTCCGCGGGAACCGAGGTACGAGCAGTACGTC.

On this clone itself: The junction departs from germline at one end; a sequencing error may be responsible. V gene TRBV11-2 combines with J gene TRBJ2-6, with 8 bases aligning to TRBD1. Germline CDR1 reads SGHAT; CDR2 reads FQNNGV. The CDR3 sequence is 19 residues long. The CDR3 sequence: CASNLGPGQVPSGANVLTF. CDR3 DNA: TGTGCCAGCAACTTAGGCCCGGGACAGGTACCCTCTGGGGCCAACGTCCTGACTTTC.

The sample holds a few counts of this clone. The CDR3 DNA reads as TGTGCCAGCAGCAAAGTGAGGCTAGCGGCCTCCTACGAGCAGTACTTC. As protein: CASSKVRLAASYEQYF. The V call is TRBV21-1, the J call TRBJ2-7; TRBD2 is the table's D call, not checked against the DNA. TRBV21-1 corresponds to a pseudogene. This CDR3 comprises 16 residues.

This clone showed up just a few times. The J gene is TRBJ1-2, the V gene TRBV28; tentative D call: TRBD1 (6 bases). The CDR3 is made up of 17 amino acids. The V gene lost 2 bases and the J gene lost 2 bases, with 18 bases spanning the gap. Germline V lookup: CDR1 MDHEN, CDR2 SYDVKM. As DNA, the CDR3 is TGTGCCAGCAGTTTAGTTGCGTACGGGGGCGGAAACTATGGCTACACCTTC. The encoded protein is CASSLVAYGGGNYGYTF.

This chain joins TRBV7-8 and TRBJ2-7; TRBD2 aligns across 15 bases. Unmatched junction bases numbered 5, after V lost 5 bases and J lost 6 bases. CDR1 is SGHVS and CDR2 is FQNEAQ in the germline V gene. The CDR3 extends over 15 amino acids. The CDR3 DNA is TGTGCCAGCAGCGTCGGACTAGCGGGAGGGAGCGAGCAGTACTTC. It specifies CASSVGLAGGSEQYF.

The chain couples TRBV19 to TRBJ1-1, with D unresolved. The germline CDR1 and CDR2 sequences are LNHDA and SQIVND (reference sequence). V dropped 4 bases and J dropped 0 bases, with 12 bases sitting between them. This CDR3 spans 15 amino acids. CDR3: CASSTQLTVNTEAFF. The CDR3 DNA is TGTGCCAGTAGTACCCAACTAACAGTGAACACTGAAGCTTTCTTT.

This sequence joins TRBV12-5 and TRBJ2-1; no firm D call. V lost 4 bases to trimming and J lost 10 bases, with 5 bases between them. Germline CDR1 LGHNT, CDR2 FRNRAP. The CDR3 runs to 10 residues. CDR3 bases: TGTGCTAGTGGTTACCCAGAGCAGTTCTTC. Its protein product is CASGYPEQFF.

This clone was counted a few times. The rearrangement uses TRBV2 and TRBJ1-4, with D uncertain. The germline V gene encodes CDR1 SNHLY and CDR2 FYNNEI. The CDR3 runs to 14 residues. Deletions cut 4 bases from V and 4 bases from J, with 10 bases between. CDR3 sequence reads: CASSGKQVNEKLFF. The DNA of the CDR3 is TGTGCCAGCAGTGGGAAACAAGTTAATGAAAAACTGTTTTTT.